This is a list of T cell receptor beta chains from one sample in a study of blood T cell repertoires in COVID-19. TCRdb keeps only in-frame clones here, not all; method: immunoSEQ multiplex PCR. The profile shows around 130,000 clones, approximately 90% of them singletons. Input material: peripheral blood. The receptors shown here come from a woman between 45 and 65 years old with acute or convalescent COVID-19. The CDR3 runs from the conserved cysteine through the conserved F or W.

>TRBV19|TRBJ1-2
CASSMLANYGYTF
>TRBV6-5|TRBJ1-1
CASSFPGGITEAFF
>TRBV12-3/TRBV12-4|TRBJ1-1
CASRRDRGAEAFF
>TRBV5-6|TRBJ1-2
CASSLYETGDYGYTF
>TRBV23-1|TRBJ1-3
CASVIYFRDRTISGNTIYF
>TRBV4-3|TRBJ2-1
CASSLAGGPYEQFF
>TRBV6-1|TRBJ2-1
CASSDLDSYYNEQFF
>TRBV7-3|TRBJ1-2
CASSTGRDAGGYTF
>TRBV19|TRBJ1-4
CATSLGGVGEKLFF
>TRBV7-3|TRBJ1-2
CASSPAPGGDYGYTF
>TRBV7-3|TRBJ1-1
CASSLKGQGSTEAFF
>TRBV5-1|TRBJ2-7
CASSLTMTGRGDYEQYF
>TRBV11-3|TRBJ1-1
CASSLSGQNTEAFF
>TRBV6-2/TRBV6-3|TRBJ2-2
CASSYAPFSVGELFF
>TRBV19|TRBJ2-7
CASSSLTGASYEQYF